The clone carrying this T cell receptor beta chain has just a few counts. Trimming cost V 5 bases and J 4 bases, with 12 bases left between them. Germline-derived CDR1 and CDR2 are SGHTA and FQGTGA. This CDR3 has 15 residues. This record belongs to a study of blood T cell repertoires in COVID-19. Overall study context: Acute-phase and convalescent COVID-19 samples originated in the United States, Italy and Spain. T cells, B-cell-depleted T cells, or PBMCs provided the cDNA or gDNA that served as material.

Original handling: Reference gene primer amplification gave nucleated cell count estimates. Sequenced by immunoSEQ multiplex PCR; TCRdb stores in-frame clones only, minus some. That table gives V, J and clone size, and the DNA gave D and trimming. The repertoire holds approximately 350,000 clones, with around four fifths as singletons. The chain employs TRBV7-3 and TRBJ2-6; TRBD1 might be the D (5 bases). Sequencing was performed on peripheral blood. This TCR was sampled from a man younger than 40 with active or convalescent COVID-19. DNA of the CDR3: TGTGCCAGCAGCCTGCAGGGTGCCGGGGCCAACGTCCTGACTTTC. Translation gives CASSLQGAGANVLTF.